This TCR beta chain emerged from a study of CD8 T cells in Susac syndrome. RNA, at roughly 0.45 to 1 ug, was reverse transcribed with random hexamers. TCRdb recomputed calls from the immunoSEQ multiplex PCR reads with MiXCR, one row per CDR3 protein. Among 330,000 or so distinct CDR3 sequences listed, 70% to 90% were seen once. The multiple sclerosis controls were treatment-naive patients with relapsing-remitting disease that was stable or active. The length of the CDR3 is 14 residues. Germline-derived CDR1 and CDR2 are DFQATT and SNEGSKA (reference sequence). Trimming left V 6 bases short and J 2 bases short, with 17 bases between.

The specimen was CD8+ T cells from PBMCs. This receptor was taken from a human donor with multiple sclerosis. V usage is TRBV20-1 and J usage is TRBJ2-7; D perhaps matches TRBD2 (6 bases). CDR3 sequence: CSARPRESPYEQYF. DNA for the CDR3: TGCAGTGCGAGACCCCGGGAGTCCCCCTACGAGCAGTACTTC.